What follows are 20 T cell receptor beta chains derived from one specimen sequenced in a study of blood T cell repertoires in COVID-19. Produced via immunoSEQ multiplex PCR; TCRdb's table is partial and in-frame only. The table shows a few hundred thousand clones, with approximately 85% occurring only once. Sequencing input: PBMCs or T cells enriched from blood (not recorded which). Every receptor here comes from a man between 25 and 39 years old who had recovered from COVID-19.

J is TRBJ1-2 and V is TRBV7-9, with D tentatively TRBD1 (5 bases). The CDR3 runs to 15 residues. V lost 1 base, J lost 8 bases, and 17 bases lay in between. Germline CDR1 SEHNR, CDR2 FQNEAQ (reference sequence). CDR3 amino acids: CASSLVIGRGGGYTF. The CDR3 nucleotides are TGTGCCAGCAGCTTAGTAATCGGTAGGGGAGGAGGCTACACCTTC.

This sequence joins TRBV18 and TRBJ1-5; weak D call: TRBD1 (6 bases). There are 20 residues in the CDR3. Germline CDR1 is KGHSH and CDR2 is LQKENI. The V end lost 3 bases, the J end lost 0 bases, and 24 bases lay between the germline ends. CDR3 region: CASSPDGQTKRGYSNQPQHF. The CDR3 coding sequence is TGTGCCAGCTCACCGGACGGACAGACAAAAAGGGGATATAGCAATCAGCCCCAGCATTTT.

In this sample, this clone turned up a few times. The V and J genes are TRBV27 and TRBJ2-7; 9 nucleotides agree with TRBD1. V shed 6 bases and J 4 bases; nucleotides not matched to a gene: 4. This CDR3 is built from 13 residues. CDR1 is MNHEY, CDR2 SMNVEV, per germline (reference sequence). In nucleotides, the CDR3 is TGTGCCAGCAGAGGGACAGGGAGTTACGAGCAGTACTTC. Translated: CASRGTGSYEQYF.

This chain links TRBV28 with TRBJ2-1; TRBD2 matches at 8 bases. The CDR3 covers 14 residues. The germline V gene encodes CDR1 MDHEN and CDR2 SYDVKM. V lost 8 bases, J lost 9 bases, and 12 bases stayed unmatched. The CDR3: CASAASGSSGEQFF. As DNA, the CDR3 is TGTGCCAGCGCGGCTAGCGGGTCAAGCGGTGAGCAGTTCTTC.

The chain carries TRBV4-3 and TRBJ2-3; tentative D call: TRBD1 (6 bases). V was pared by 0 bases and J by 2 bases, with 12 bases between. The CDR3 covers 16 residues. The germline V gene encodes CDR1 LGHNA and CDR2 YSLEER. CDR3 bases: TGCGCCAGCAGCCAAGATAGTCAGGGGACCACAGATACGCAGTATTTT. This codes for CASSQDSQGTTDTQYF.

This chain connects TRBV4-3 to TRBJ1-3; D is possibly TRBD1 (6 bases). CDR3 length: 18 residues. Trimming shortened V by 1 base and J by 0 bases, and 16 bases separated the two germline ends. Germline V CDR1 and CDR2: LGHNA, YSLEER. The DNA for the CDR3 is TGCGCCAGCAGCCAAGGGTCCGGGACATCTTACTCTGGAAACACCATATATTTT. It specifies CASSQGSGTSYSGNTIYF.

This chain links TRBV7-2 with TRBJ2-6; a possible D gene is TRBD1 (6 bases). CDR3 size: 15 residues. Trimming pared 6 bases from V and 3 bases from J, leaving 12 bases between. Germline V gene sequence: CDR1 SGHTA, CDR2 FQGNSA. CDR3 in amino acids: CASSFHRVGANVLTF. CDR3 bases: TGTGCCAGCAGTTTCCACAGGGTTGGGGCCAACGTCCTGACTTTC.

V usage is TRBV6-5 and J usage is TRBJ1-3; tentative D call: TRBD1 (5 bases). Germline assignment: CDR1 MNHEY and CDR2 SVGAGI. The CDR3 is 15 residues long. V lost 0 bases and J 4 bases, leaving 10 bases between the germline ends. CDR3 sequence reads: CASSYSDRPGNTIYF. For the CDR3, the DNA is TGTGCCAGCAGTTACTCAGACAGACCAGGAAACACCATATATTTT.

The chain is built from TRBV15 and TRBJ2-5, with a weak D call TRBD2 (5 bases). Trimming stripped 1 base from V and 1 base from J, with 16 bases between. Per the germline V gene, CDR1 is LNHNV and CDR2 is YYDKDF (reference sequence). This CDR3 has 17 residues. The CDR3 DNA is TGTGCCACCAGCAGAGGCCTCTCCCCGGCGGGCCAAGAGACCCAGTACTTC. It translates to CATSRGLSPAGQETQYF.

This clone came up many times. J is TRBJ2-2 and V is TRBV7-3; D may be TRBD2 (6 bases). Germline CDR1 is SGHTA and CDR2 is FQGTGA. This CDR3 region has 16 residues. The V end lost 2 bases, the J end lost 0 bases, and 10 bases lay between the germline ends. CDR3 DNA sequence: TGTGCCAGCAGCTTACGCGGGGCTACGAACACCGGGGAGCTGTTTTTT. Protein sequence: CASSLRGATNTGELFF. The full variable domain, rest sourced from reference TRBV7-3 and TRBJ2-2, is GAGVSQTPSNKVTEKGKYVELRCDPISGHTALYWYRQSLGQGPEFLIYFQGTGAADDSGLPNDRFFAVRPEGSVSTLKIQRTERGDSAVYLCASSLRGATNTGELFFGEGSRLTVL.

The chain is built from TRBV6-1 and TRBJ2-3; TRBD2 agrees at 10 bases. Germline assignment: CDR1 MNHNS and CDR2 SASEGT. Trimming cost V 4 bases and J 4 bases; bases outside gene matches: 11. The length of the CDR3 is 17 residues. CDR3 sequence reads: CASSVTVAGGGPDTQYF. DNA of the CDR3: TGTGCCAGCAGTGTAACCGTAGCGGGGGGAGGTCCAGATACGCAGTATTTT.

V usage is TRBV7-2 and J usage is TRBJ2-3, with TRBD2 matching over 8 bases. CDR3 size: 19 residues. Germline V gene sequence: CDR1 SGHTA, CDR2 FQGNSA. The J segment lost 0 bases and the V segment lost 1 base, leaving 12 bases of the junction unmatched. CDR3 loop: CASSLGGLAGYTSTDTQYF. Written as DNA, the CDR3 is TGTGCCAGCAGCTTAGGTGGGCTAGCGGGTTATACTAGCACAGATACGCAGTATTTT.

The chain has TRBV2 and TRBJ1-5; D unclear. V lost 7 bases, J lost 0 bases, and 10 bases lay in between. Germline CDR1 reads SNHLY; CDR2 reads FYNNEI. The CDR3 totals 14 residues. CDR3 nucleotides: TGTGCCAGCACTCTCGAGAATAGCAATCAGCCCCAGCATTTT. Translating gives CASTLENSNQPQHF.

This clone was picked up many times. The chain uses TRBV5-1 and TRBJ2-7, with 9 bases that match TRBD1. CDR3 size: 15 residues. Per germline, CDR1 SGHRS and CDR2 YFSETQ. The ends lost 4 bases at V and 4 bases at J; junction bases unmatched: 9. In nucleotides, the CDR3 is TGCGCCAGCAGCGTAGGGACAGGGCAAATTTACGAGCAGTACTTC. It codes for CASSVGTGQIYEQYF.

Turning to this clone: Other DNA sequences from this sample encode an identical CDR3 as well. The rearrangement joins TRBV12-3 or TRBV12-4 to TRBJ2-7; D gene unclear. Trimming took 4 bases from V and 5 from J, leaving 6 bases between them. The CDR3 sequence is 11 residues long. The CDR3 nucleotides are TGTGCCAGCAGTTCAGGCGACGAGCAGTACTTC. Translated: CASSSGDEQYF.

The V call is TRBV7-3, the J call TRBJ1-1; 7 bases line up with TRBD1. The V segment lost 2 bases and the J segment 11 bases; nucleotides outside the gene matches: 8. CDR1 SGHTA and CDR2 FQGTGA come from the germline V gene. The CDR3 spans 13 residues. In DNA form, the CDR3 reads TGTGCCAGCAGCTTAGGTACAGGGGACACTGCTTTCTTT. This encodes CASSLGTGDTAFF.

This clone was counted a few times. The J gene is TRBJ2-3, the V gene TRBV4-3; 10 nucleotides line up with TRBD2. Germline V gene lookup returns CDR1 LGHNA and CDR2 YSLEER. The CDR3 spans 16 residues. With V trimmed by 1 base and J by 2 bases, 3 bases remained unmatched. The CDR3 region is CASSQVSGGTTDTQYF. DNA of the CDR3: TGCGCCAGCAGCCAAGTTAGCGGGGGGACCACAGATACGCAGTATTTT.

The rearrangement uses TRBV7-2 and TRBJ2-3; 11 bases fit TRBD2. The germline V gene encodes CDR1 SGHTA and CDR2 FQGNSA. The CDR3 runs to 16 residues. After removal of 4 bases from V and 4 bases from J, the junction contained 7 bases not matched to a gene. The CDR3 loop is CASSSQLLAGADTQYF. The CDR3 DNA reads as TGTGCCAGCAGCTCGCAATTACTAGCGGGGGCAGATACGCAGTATTTT.

The rearrangement links TRBV7-9 to TRBJ2-7, with 9 positions matching TRBD1. The ends lost 5 bases at V and 5 bases at J; junction bases unmatched: 13. This CDR3 has 16 residues. The V gene's germline CDR1 is SEHNR and CDR2 FQNEAQ (reference sequence). CDR3 loop: CASSVEQGALIHEQYF. The CDR3 nucleotides read TGTGCCAGCAGCGTCGAACAGGGGGCGCTTATCCACGAGCAGTACTTC.

V is TRBV9 and J is TRBJ1-4, with 7 nucleotides matching TRBD1. This CDR3 spans 14 amino acids. With V trimmed by 0 bases and J by 8 bases, 4 bases remained unmatched. Per germline, CDR1 SGDLS and CDR2 YYNGEE. CDR3 protein: CASSVGDSQEKLFF. The CDR3 DNA reads as TGTGCCAGCAGCGTAGGGGACAGCCAGGAAAAACTGTTTTTT.